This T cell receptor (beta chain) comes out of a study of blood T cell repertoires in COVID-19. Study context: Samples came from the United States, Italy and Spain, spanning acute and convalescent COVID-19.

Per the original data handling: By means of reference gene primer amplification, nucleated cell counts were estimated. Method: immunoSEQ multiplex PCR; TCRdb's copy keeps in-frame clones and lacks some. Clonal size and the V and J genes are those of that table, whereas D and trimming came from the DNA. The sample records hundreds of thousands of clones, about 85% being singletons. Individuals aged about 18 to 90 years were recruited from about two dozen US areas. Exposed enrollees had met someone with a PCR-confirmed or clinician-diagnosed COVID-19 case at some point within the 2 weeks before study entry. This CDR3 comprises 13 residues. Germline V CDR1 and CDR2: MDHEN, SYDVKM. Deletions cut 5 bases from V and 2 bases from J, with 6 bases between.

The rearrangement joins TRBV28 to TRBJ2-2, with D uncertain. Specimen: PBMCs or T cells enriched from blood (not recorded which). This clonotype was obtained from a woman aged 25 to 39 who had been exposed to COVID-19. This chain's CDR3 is CASSLVNTGELFF. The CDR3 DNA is TGTGCCAGCAGTCTCGTAAACACCGGGGAGCTGTTTTTT.